This TCR beta chain was profiled in a study of PD-L1 blockade in urothelial cancer. Across the study: When patients started atezolizumab at some point between 2013 and 2014, it was given at 1,200 mg intravenously every 3 weeks. Analysis of blood occurred 3 weeks (second dose) and 6 weeks after treatment start.

Locally advanced or metastatic urothelial carcinoma was diagnosed in the patients. Assay used: immunoSEQ multiplex PCR; TCRdb lists only in-frame clones, some missing. The repertoire includes around 53,000 clones, over 75% of them detected once, and approximately 6% sits in the top ten. After removal of 3 bases from V and 1 base from J, the junction contained 11 bases not matched to a gene. The germline V gene encodes CDR1 MNHEY and CDR2 SMNVEV (reference sequence). The CDR3 is made up of 17 amino acids. This chain uses TRBV27 with TRBJ1-1, with 7 nucleotides matching TRBD1. This clonotype originated in a man aged 35 to 55 with urothelial cancer. The source was PBMCs, collected around atezolizumab (anti-PD-L1) treatment. This CDR3 reads CASSFIWTGLGNTEAFF. The CDR3 coding sequence is TGTGCCAGCAGTTTTATCTGGACAGGACTGGGGAACACTGAAGCTTTCTTT.